The 27 T cell receptor beta chains listed next were all sequenced from one sample in a study of cytomegalovirus exposure and HLA in healthy donors. Generated by immunoSEQ multiplex PCR, the TCRdb table keeps only in-frame clones and is missing some. The table lists some 220,000 clones, 75% to 95% of them singletons. The sample comprised PBMCs. The source is a woman under 30 in good health and CMV-seronegative.

The chain couples TRBV4-1 to TRBJ1-4, with a possible D match to TRBD1 (6 bases). Germline V gene lookup returns CDR1 MGHRA and CDR2 YSYEKL. The CDR3 runs to 17 residues. V was shortened by 0 bases and J by 5 bases, with 16 bases between the two germline ends. CDR3 nucleotide sequence: TGCGCCAGCAGCCAAGAGGTCCAGGGGTCAGGAAATGAAAAACTGTTTTTT. This translates into CASSQEVQGSGNEKLFF.

The genes are TRBV5-1 and TRBJ2-5; TRBD1 matches 7 bases. The CDR3 spans 14 residues. From germline, CDR1 is SGHRS and CDR2 YFSETQ. J lost 7 bases, V lost 0 bases, and 6 bases had no gene match. DNA of the CDR3: TGCGCCAGCAGCTTGGATAACAGGGGAGCGACCCAGTACTTC. Its protein product is CASSLDNRGATQYF.

The chain carries TRBV27 and TRBJ1-4; the D is unclear. Looked up from germline, CDR1 is MNHEY and CDR2 is SMNVEV (reference sequence). The CDR3 length is 15 residues. Trimming stripped 6 bases from V and 8 bases from J, with 19 bases between. CDR3: CASSLRGVSEEKLFF. DNA of the CDR3: TGTGCCAGCAGCTTAAGAGGAGTCTCAGAGGAAAAACTGTTTTTT.

This chain connects TRBV10-3 to TRBJ2-7; D is ambiguous. The CDR3 covers 12 residues. V gave up 6 bases and J gave up 2 bases, with 8 bases separating them. CDR1 is ENHRY, CDR2 SYGVKD, per germline. The CDR3 is CAIRPTPYEQYF. The CDR3 DNA sequence: TGTGCCATCAGACCTACCCCCTACGAGCAGTACTTC.

This chain connects TRBV6-5 to TRBJ2-7; 10 nucleotides match TRBD2. Germline V gene sequence: CDR1 MNHEY, CDR2 SVGAGI. V lost 6 bases, J lost 2 bases, and 4 bases stayed unmatched. The CDR3 sequence is 14 residues long. CDR3 protein: CASRSLAGPYEQYF. The DNA of the CDR3 is TGTGCCAGCAGATCACTAGCGGGACCCTACGAGCAGTACTTC.

A single count supports this clone. The J gene is TRBJ1-1, the V gene TRBV6-1; tentative D call: TRBD1 (5 bases). CDR1 is MNHNS and CDR2 is SASEGT in the germline V gene. Trimming cost V 3 bases and J 0 bases, with 11 bases left between them. The CDR3 has 15 amino acids. CDR3 loop: CASSDQGLMNTEAFF. The DNA for the CDR3 is TGTGCCAGCAGTGATCAGGGCTTGATGAACACTGAAGCTTTCTTT.

This chain uses TRBV19 with TRBJ2-7, with a weak D call TRBD2 (7 bases). The CDR3 spans 16 residues. V lost 5 bases and J 1 base, leaving 18 bases between the germline ends. Germline CDR1 LNHDA, CDR2 SQIVND (reference sequence). CDR3 in amino acids: CASSYGGGAGSYEQYF. In nucleotides, the CDR3 is TGTGCCAGTAGTTATGGGGGGGGCGCAGGTTCCTACGAGCAGTACTTC.

This clone was counted between two and nine times. The chain is built from TRBV11-2 and TRBJ1-1; maybe TRBD1 (6 bases). CDR3 size: 11 residues. Deletions cut 8 bases from V and 6 bases from J, with 10 bases between. Germline V gene lookup returns CDR1 SGHAT and CDR2 FQNNGV. The chain's CDR3 is CASAEGAEAFF. In DNA form, the CDR3 reads TGTGCCAGCGCTGAGGGGGCTGAAGCTTTCTTT.

The CDR3 protein is CAWSPLGLRLPDTQYF. The CDR3 DNA follows: TGTGCCTGGAGTCCCCTGGGACTCCGACTCCCAGATACGCAGTATTTT. The V and J genes are TRBV30 and TRBJ2-3, with a weak D call TRBD2 (6 bases). The CDR3 is 16 residues long. The V end lost 2 bases, the J end lost 4 bases, and 19 bases lay between the germline ends. Germline V CDR1 and CDR2: GTSNPN, SVGIG (reference sequence).

This sequence joins TRBV18 and TRBJ2-3, with 10 bases that match TRBD2. Trimming at V came to 3 bases and at J to 4 bases, leaving 7 bases not matched to a gene. The CDR3 length is 16 residues. Germline CDR1 reads KGHSH; CDR2 reads LQKENI. This CDR3 reads CASSPVIAGGADTQYF. For the CDR3, the DNA is TGTGCCAGCTCACCGGTGATAGCGGGAGGAGCAGATACGCAGTATTTT.

V usage is TRBV15 and J usage is TRBJ2-5, with D unresolved. V lost 1 base, J lost 2 bases, and 11 bases lay in between. Germline CDR1 reads LNHNV; CDR2 reads YYDKDF (reference sequence). The CDR3 covers 15 residues. The CDR3 bases are TGTGCCACCAGCAGAGGTTGGGCAGAGCAAGAGACCCAGTACTTC. This gives the protein CATSRGWAEQETQYF.

CDR3 DNA: TGTGCCAGTAGTATAGGGGGCGCGGACACTGAAGCTTTCTTT. Its protein product is CASSIGGADTEAFF. This rearrangement joins TRBV19 to TRBJ1-1; possibly TRBD1 for D (5 bases). The CDR3 spans 14 residues. V lost 1 base, J lost 3 bases, and 9 bases lay in between. Germline CDR1 and CDR2: LNHDA and SQIVND (reference sequence).

This sequence joins TRBV6-1 and TRBJ1-4; D ambiguous. The V end lost 2 bases, the J end lost 6 bases, and 7 bases lay between the germline ends. The CDR3 runs 13 residues. Germline-derived CDR1 and CDR2 are MNHNS and SASEGT. The CDR3 DNA follows: TGTGCCAGCAGTGAAAGACTGGATGAAAAACTGTTTTTT. Protein product: CASSERLDEKLFF.

This sequence joins TRBV7-2 and TRBJ1-3, with a tentative D call TRBD1 (6 bases). V lost 3 bases and J lost 2, with 8 bases in between. The CDR3 is made up of 14 amino acids. Germline V lookup: CDR1 SGHTA, CDR2 FQGNSA. DNA for the CDR3: TGTGCCAGCAGCTTCTGGACAGCTGGAAACACCATATATTTT. This encodes CASSFWTAGNTIYF.

This clone was recorded only once. This chain uses TRBV2 with TRBJ1-4; 9 nucleotides line up with TRBD1. CDR1 SNHLY and CDR2 FYNNEI come from the germline V gene. The CDR3 length is 17 residues. The V and J ends lost 6 bases and 3 bases, in that order; junction bases with no gene match: 11. Here the CDR3 DNA reads TGTGCCAGCAGCTCCCCGGGACAGGGAGTAGCTAATGAAAAACTGTTTTTT. Translation gives CASSSPGQGVANEKLFF.

The rearrangement joins TRBV11-2 to TRBJ2-5; TRBD1 matches 7 bases. The V and J ends lost 1 base and 5 bases, in that order; junction bases with no gene match: 7. The CDR3 extends over 15 amino acids. Per germline, CDR1 SGHAT and CDR2 FQNNGV. The CDR3, as DNA: TGTGCCAGCAGCTTAGGACAGGGCGGTTGGGAGACCCAGTACTTC. Its protein product is CASSLGQGGWETQYF.

The rearrangement uses TRBV7-9 and TRBJ2-7; D is possibly TRBD1 (6 bases). The CDR3 runs to 19 residues. Trimming left V 6 bases short and J 2 bases short, with 29 bases between. In germline, CDR1 is SEHNR, CDR2 FQNEAQ (reference sequence). The CDR3 DNA is TGTGCCAGCAGACCTACTATGCCCAGGCGAGCAGGGGAAACCTACGAGCAGTACTTC. Encoded protein: CASRPTMPRRAGETYEQYF.

This clone was recorded once. This chain joins TRBV12-5 and TRBJ2-1, with D possibly TRBD1 on 5 matching bases. Germline V lookup: CDR1 LGHNT, CDR2 FRNRAP. The V end was cut by 2 bases, the J end by 7 bases, with 9 bases between. This CDR3 is 13 amino acids long. The CDR3, as DNA: TGTGCTAGTGGTTTGTCAAGGGGTAATGAGCAGTTCTTC. It is translated as CASGLSRGNEQFF.

The rearrangement uses TRBV5-6 and TRBJ1-5; 11 nucleotides line up with TRBD1. V was clipped by 3 bases and J by 5 bases; unmatched bases: 1. There are 14 residues in the CDR3. Looked up from germline, CDR1 is SGHDT and CDR2 is YYEEEE. CDR3 region: CASSWTGGDQPQHF. CDR3 DNA: TGTGCCAGCAGCTGGACAGGGGGCGATCAGCCCCAGCATTTT.

V gene TRBV18 combines with J gene TRBJ1-5; 7 bases are shared with TRBD1. V lost 2 bases and J lost 0; bases outside the gene matches: 4. Per the germline V gene, CDR1 is KGHSH and CDR2 is LQKENI. The CDR3 runs to 16 residues. The CDR3, as DNA: TGTGCCAGCTCACCATCACAGGGGTATAGCAATCAGCCCCAGCATTTT. Protein product: CASSPSQGYSNQPQHF.

This sequence joins TRBV28 and TRBJ1-2; TRBD1 matches at 9 bases. The CDR3 is made up of 16 amino acids. The J segment lost 1 base and the V segment lost 2 bases, leaving 5 bases of the junction unmatched. Germline-derived CDR1 and CDR2 are MDHEN and SYDVKM. The CDR3 reads CASSLGDRAINYGYTF. For the CDR3, the DNA is TGTGCCAGCAGTTTAGGGGACAGGGCAATTAACTATGGCTACACCTTC.

V and J are TRBV5-1 and TRBJ2-5, with a weak D call TRBD1 (5 bases). Germline V gives CDR1 SGHRS, CDR2 YFSETQ. Trimming removed 3 bases from V and 4 bases from J, with 10 bases in between. CDR3 length: 13 residues. The CDR3 region is CASSWADRETQYF. The CDR3 bases are TGCGCCAGCAGCTGGGCAGACAGAGAGACCCAGTACTTC.

V gene TRBV11-2 combines with J gene TRBJ1-1; D remains ambiguous. Trimming left V 1 base short and J 2 bases short, with 17 bases between. CDR3 size: 17 residues. Germline V gene lookup returns CDR1 SGHAT and CDR2 FQNNGV. CDR3 nucleotides: TGTGCCAGCAGCTTAGTAGGAGGGTCAAACCTTAACACTGAAGCTTTCTTT. It specifies CASSLVGGSNLNTEAFF.

The rearrangement uses TRBV30 and TRBJ1-2; 12 positions match TRBD1. Germline V lookup: CDR1 GTSNPN, CDR2 SVGIG (reference sequence). V trimming: 3 bases; J trimming: 7 bases; junction bases outside the gene matches: 6. The length of the CDR3 is 14 residues. CDR3: CAWRGDRGLSGYTF. The DNA of the CDR3 is TGTGCCTGGAGGGGGGACAGGGGGCTCTCTGGCTACACCTTC.

This chain connects TRBV27 to TRBJ2-7; TRBD2 matches at 7 bases. J lost 3 bases, V lost 7 bases, and 6 bases had no gene match. The V gene's germline CDR1 is MNHEY and CDR2 SMNVEV (reference sequence). The CDR3 runs to 13 residues. CDR3 bases: TGTGCCAGCATCCTAGCGGACCTCTACGAGCAGTACTTC. Its translation is CASILADLYEQYF.

This clone was seen a few times. This chain joins TRBV30 and TRBJ1-3; 7 bases are a match to TRBD1. The CDR3 spans 14 residues. Trimming removed 2 bases from V and 6 bases from J; junction bases left unmatched: 7. The germline V gene encodes CDR1 GTSNPN and CDR2 SVGIG (reference sequence). Here the CDR3 DNA reads TGTGCCTGGAGTCTGGGACAGCTGGTAAACACCATATATTTT. This encodes CAWSLGQLVNTIYF.

The chain is built from TRBV7-9 and TRBJ2-7, with a weak D call TRBD2 (5 bases). V shed 3 bases and J shed 0 bases, with 15 bases lying between them. From germline, CDR1 is SEHNR and CDR2 FQNEAQ (reference sequence). The CDR3 is 16 amino acids. DNA for the CDR3: TGTGCCAGCAGCTTCGAGAGGGAGCGCAGCTCCTACGAGCAGTACTTC. This sequence encodes CASSFERERSSYEQYF.